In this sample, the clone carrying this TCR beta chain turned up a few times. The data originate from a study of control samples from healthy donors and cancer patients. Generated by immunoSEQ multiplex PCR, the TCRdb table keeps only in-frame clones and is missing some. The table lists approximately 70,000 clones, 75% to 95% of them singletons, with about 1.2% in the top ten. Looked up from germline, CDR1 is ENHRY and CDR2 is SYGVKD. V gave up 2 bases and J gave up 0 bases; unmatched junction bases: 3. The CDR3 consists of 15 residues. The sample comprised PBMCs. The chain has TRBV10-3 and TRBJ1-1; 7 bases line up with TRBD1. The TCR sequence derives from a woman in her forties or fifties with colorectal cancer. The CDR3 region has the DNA TGTGCCATCAGTGAGGGGGACAGACTGAACACTGAAGCTTTCTTT. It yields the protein CAISEGDRLNTEAFF.